The 5 T cell receptor beta chains below all came from one sample that was sequenced in a study of PD-1 blockade in classical Hodgkin lymphoma. Produced via immunoSEQ multiplex PCR; TCRdb's table is partial and in-frame only. Of over 13,000 clones listed, 75% to 85% are singletons. Relapse was seen in all patients after autologous stem cell transplantation, and brentuximab vedotin exposure was variable. This sample comprised peripheral blood mononuclear cells (PBMCs), obtained before the second cycle of nivolumab. The source is a human donor with classical Hodgkin lymphoma.

The genes are TRBV2 and TRBJ1-2; the match to TRBD1 covers 7 bases. V was clipped by 7 bases and J by 4 bases; unmatched bases: 9. CDR1 is SNHLY and CDR2 is FYNNEI in the germline V gene. CDR3 length: 14 amino acids. The chain's CDR3 is CASKIQGGGYGYTF. The CDR3 DNA reads as TGTGCCAGCAAAATCCAGGGGGGAGGCTATGGCTACACCTTC.

The CDR3 protein is CASSIYWDIGPPYGYTF. Here the CDR3 DNA reads TGTGCCAGTAGTATATATTGGGACATCGGTCCCCCCTATGGCTACACCTTC. The chain is built from TRBV19 and TRBJ1-2, with a tentative D call TRBD1 (6 bases). Germline V gene lookup returns CDR1 LNHDA and CDR2 SQIVND (reference sequence). The CDR3 has 17 residues. V was trimmed by 2 bases and J by 4 bases, leaving 20 bases between them.

The chain couples TRBV30 to TRBJ1-2, with D possibly being TRBD1 (6 bases). CDR1 and CDR2 from the germline V gene are GTSNPN and SVGIG (reference sequence). This CDR3 is 12 amino acids long. V dropped 3 bases and J dropped 4 bases, with 9 bases sitting between them. The CDR3, as DNA: TGTGCCTGGAGGAGGGGGGGCTATGGCTACACCTTC. Protein: CAWRRGGYGYTF.

The rearrangement uses TRBV5-6 and TRBJ1-5, with D possibly being TRBD1 (6 bases). The DNA end is more similar to TRBJ2-3, so the J call may be wrong. This CDR3 is built from 14 residues. Germline V gene lookup returns CDR1 SGHDT and CDR2 YYEEEE. CDR3 coding DNA: TGTGCCAGCAGCTTGACAGGGAACAATCAGCCCCAGTATTTT. Translation gives CASSLTGNNQPQYF.

V gene TRBV16 combines with J gene TRBJ1-1; the D is unclear. This CDR3 is built from 13 residues. Germline CDR1 is KGHSY and CDR2 is FQNENV. V was clipped by 5 bases and J by 1 base, with 8 bases between them. The CDR3 sequence: CASSTLRNTEAFF. The DNA of the CDR3 is TGTGCCAGCAGCACCTTACGGAACACTGAAGCTTTCTTT. The variable domain in full, with the rest retrieved from reference TRBV16 and TRBJ1-1, is GEEVAQTPKHLVRGEGQKAKLYCAPIKGHSYVFWYQQVLKNEFKFLISFQNENVFDETGMPKERFSAKCLPNSPCSLEIQATKLEDSAVYFCASSTLRNTEAFFGQGTRLTVV.